This TCR beta chain comes out of a study of T cell responses to AZD1222 COVID-19 vaccine. Germline CDR1 is SQVTM and CDR2 is ANQGSEA. This CDR3 is built from 13 residues. The V end lost 4 bases, the J end lost 4 bases, and 13 bases lay between the germline ends. A word on this clone: Its matching antigen is unknown.

Generated by immunoSEQ multiplex PCR, the TCRdb table keeps only in-frame clones and is missing some. The sample records 180,000 or so clones, 92% being singletons. Findings and limits, study-wide: Females made up more of the donors, who were largely white British, and clonal diversity may have come out too low.

The source material was peripheral blood, sampled 28 days after the second AZD1222 dose. The chain joins TRBV29-1 to TRBJ1-1; TRBD1 might be the D (5 bases). The sequence derives from an adult who received the AZD1222 COVID-19 vaccine. CDR3 nucleotide sequence: TGCAGCGTTGCGTGGGGGATTGGCACTGAAGCTTTCTTT. Residues: CSVAWGIGTEAFF. The full variable domain, its missing parts supplied by reference TRBV29-1 and TRBJ1-1, is SAVISQKPSRDICQRGTSLTIQCQVDSQVTMMFWYRQQPGQSLTLIATANQGSEATYESGFVIDKFPISRPNLTFSTLTVSNMSPEDSSIYLCSVAWGIGTEAFFGQGTRLTVV.